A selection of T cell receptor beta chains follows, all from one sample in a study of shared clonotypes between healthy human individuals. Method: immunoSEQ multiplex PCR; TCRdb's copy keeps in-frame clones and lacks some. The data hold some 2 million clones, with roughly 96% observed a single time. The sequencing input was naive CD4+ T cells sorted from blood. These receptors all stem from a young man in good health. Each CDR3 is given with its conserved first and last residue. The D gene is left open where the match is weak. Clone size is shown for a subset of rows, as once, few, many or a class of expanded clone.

CDR3nt: TGTGCCAGCAGTGGCCGGGGGGGTGTCGGTGAGCAGTTCTTC
CDR3aa: CASSGRGGVGEQFF
v_gene: TRBV2
abundance: -
j_gene: TRBJ2-1
d_gene: TRBD2

CDR3nt: TGTGCCAGCAGTTACTCGGCTAGCGGGGTCTCCTACGAGCAGTACTTC
CDR3aa: CASSYSASGVSYEQYF
v_gene: TRBV6-5
abundance: few
j_gene: TRBJ2-7
d_gene: TRBD2

CDR3nt: TGTGCCATCAGTTCAGGTTATGGCTACACCTTC
CDR3aa: CAISSGYGYTF
v_gene: TRBV10-3
abundance: -
j_gene: TRBJ1-2
d_gene: -

CDR3nt: TGCGCCAGCAGCTTGGGGACGTTTCGGGGAGATACGCAGTATTTT
CDR3aa: CASSLGTFRGDTQYF
v_gene: TRBV5-1
abundance: -
j_gene: TRBJ2-3
d_gene: -

CDR3nt: TGTGCCAGCAGCTTTCAGTCGTCCATTAATGAAAAACTGTTTTTT
CDR3aa: CASSFQSSINEKLFF
v_gene: TRBV7-2
abundance: -
j_gene: TRBJ1-4
d_gene: -

CDR3nt: TGTGCCTGGAGTGTAGAACCCTCCGGCTACACCTTC
CDR3aa: CAWSVEPSGYTF
v_gene: TRBV30
abundance: -
j_gene: TRBJ1-2
d_gene: -

CDR3nt: TGTGCCACCAGCAGGGACCGGAGCTCCTACGAGCAGTACTTC
CDR3aa: CATSRDRSSYEQYF
v_gene: TRBV15
abundance: -
j_gene: TRBJ2-7
d_gene: -

CDR3nt: TGTGCCACCAGCAGACAGGGGGCCTCCACTGAAGCTTTCTTT
CDR3aa: CATSRQGASTEAFF
v_gene: TRBV15
abundance: -
j_gene: TRBJ1-1
d_gene: TRBD1

CDR3nt: TGTGCCAGCAGCTTAATGAGCAGGGTACGCAATGAGCAGTTCTTC
CDR3aa: CASSLMSRVRNEQFF
v_gene: TRBV7-9
abundance: -
j_gene: TRBJ2-1
d_gene: -

CDR3nt: TGCGCCAGCAGCTTGGATGCTAGCGGAACCGGGGAGCTGTTTTTT
CDR3aa: CASSLDASGTGELFF
v_gene: TRBV5-1
abundance: -
j_gene: TRBJ2-2
d_gene: TRBD2

CDR3nt: TGCGCCAGCAGGGAGACAGACCGGAACACCGGGGAGCTGTTTTTT
CDR3aa: CASRETDRNTGELFF
v_gene: TRBV10-1
abundance: -
j_gene: TRBJ2-2
d_gene: -

CDR3nt: TGTGCTAGTGGTTTGGGGGACAAGAGCACAGATACGCAGTATTTT
CDR3aa: CASGLGDKSTDTQYF
v_gene: TRBV12-5
abundance: once
j_gene: TRBJ2-3
d_gene: -

CDR3nt: TGTGCCAGCAGCGTGGAGGGACGGGGCCTCTCCTACAATGAGCAGTTCTTC
CDR3aa: CASSVEGRGLSYNEQFF
v_gene: TRBV5-6
abundance: -
j_gene: TRBJ2-1
d_gene: -

CDR3nt: TGCGCCAGCAGCGGGACAGGGGGCATGAGGGGCCAAGAGACCCAGTACTTC
CDR3aa: CASSGTGGMRGQETQYF
v_gene: TRBV5-1
abundance: -
j_gene: TRBJ2-5
d_gene: TRBD1

CDR3nt: TGCGCCAGCAGGCCGGGACTAGCGTCCTCGGGCGAGCAGTACTTC
CDR3aa: CASRPGLASSGEQYF
v_gene: TRBV10-2
abundance: -
j_gene: TRBJ2-7
d_gene: TRBD2

CDR3nt: TGTGCCAGCAGCCCGATTTCGGGTGGCTACACCTTC
CDR3aa: CASSPISGGYTF
v_gene: TRBV7-2
abundance: once
j_gene: TRBJ1-2
d_gene: -

CDR3nt: TGTGCCAGCAGCCTAATGTACCAAGAGACCCAGTACTTC
CDR3aa: CASSLMYQETQYF
v_gene: TRBV6-1
abundance: -
j_gene: TRBJ2-5
d_gene: -

CDR3nt: TGTGCCAGCAGCCCCCGGTCAGGGGGGGCCCCGGACTCCGGCTACACCTTC
CDR3aa: CASSPRSGGAPDSGYTF
v_gene: TRBV7-9
abundance: -
j_gene: TRBJ1-2
d_gene: TRBD1

CDR3nt: TGTGCCAGCAGTTCTACGTCGCAGGGGGTCCGCGGCTACACCTTC
CDR3aa: CASSSTSQGVRGYTF
v_gene: TRBV6-6
abundance: -
j_gene: TRBJ1-2
d_gene: TRBD1

CDR3nt: TGTGCCAGCAGCCCCAGGGGACACACCATATATTTT
CDR3aa: CASSPRGHTIYF
v_gene: TRBV9
abundance: -
j_gene: TRBJ1-3
d_gene: -

CDR3nt: TGTGCCAGCTCAGGACAGGGTCTAGGGGATCAGCCCCAGCATTTT
CDR3aa: CASSGQGLGDQPQHF
v_gene: TRBV28
abundance: once
j_gene: TRBJ1-5
d_gene: TRBD1

CDR3nt: TGCAGTGCTATAGCAGAGACCCAGTACTTC
CDR3aa: CSAIAETQYF
v_gene: TRBV20-1
abundance: -
j_gene: TRBJ2-5
d_gene: -

CDR3nt: TGTGCCAGTAGTATACGGGCCCTCGGAATCGCCGGGGAGCTGTTTTTT
CDR3aa: CASSIRALGIAGELFF
v_gene: TRBV19
abundance: -
j_gene: TRBJ2-2
d_gene: -

CDR3nt: TGTGCCAGCTCGAGCGCAAAACTGTACAATGAGCAGTTCTTC
CDR3aa: CASSSAKLYNEQFF
v_gene: TRBV2
abundance: -
j_gene: TRBJ2-1
d_gene: -

CDR3nt: TGTGCCACCCTACCAGGGGGGACAAGCACTGAAGCTTTCTTT
CDR3aa: CATLPGGTSTEAFF
v_gene: TRBV28
abundance: once
j_gene: TRBJ1-1
d_gene: TRBD1

CDR3nt: TGTGCCAGCAGGACTTCGGGAATAAATCAGCCCCAGCATTTT
CDR3aa: CASRTSGINQPQHF
v_gene: TRBV27
abundance: -
j_gene: TRBJ1-5
d_gene: -

CDR3nt: TGTGCCTGGCTAAACACGGACAGTCCCTATGGCTACACCTTC
CDR3aa: CAWLNTDSPYGYTF
v_gene: TRBV30
abundance: -
j_gene: TRBJ1-2
d_gene: -

CDR3nt: TGTGCCAGCTCACCACAAGGGGGCGCGGGGAAACTGTTTTTT
CDR3aa: CASSPQGGAGKLFF
v_gene: TRBV18
abundance: -
j_gene: TRBJ1-4
d_gene: TRBD1

CDR3nt: TGCGCCAGCAGCAGGGGCACGATGAACACTGAAGCTTTCTTT
CDR3aa: CASSRGTMNTEAFF
v_gene: TRBV10-1
abundance: -
j_gene: TRBJ1-1
d_gene: -

CDR3nt: TGTGCCAGCAGTTTGTCGGCGTCGAACACTGAAGCTTTCTTT
CDR3aa: CASSLSASNTEAFF
v_gene: TRBV27
abundance: -
j_gene: TRBJ1-1
d_gene: -

CDR3nt: TGCGCCAGCAGCCTGTCCTGGGCGGTAGCGGGAGAGGATGAGCAGTTCTTC
CDR3aa: CASSLSWAVAGEDEQFF
v_gene: TRBV4-1
abundance: -
j_gene: TRBJ2-1
d_gene: TRBD2

CDR3nt: TGTGCCAGCAGCCCACAGTGGGGTTATGGCTACACCTTC
CDR3aa: CASSPQWGYGYTF
v_gene: TRBV11-3
abundance: -
j_gene: TRBJ1-2
d_gene: -

CDR3nt: TGTGCCAGCAGACAACAGGGGGCACCCCTCCACTTT
CDR3aa: CASRQQGAPLHF
v_gene: TRBV27
abundance: -
j_gene: TRBJ1-6
d_gene: TRBD1